These T cell receptor beta chains were read from a single sample in a study of T cell responses to AZD1222 COVID-19 vaccine. TCRdb's table, derived via immunoSEQ multiplex PCR, lists solely in-frame clones and lacks some. The repertoire holds more than 140,000 clones, more than 70% seen once, with 2.2% in the top ten. Source: peripheral blood, taken on day 0 of AZD1222 vaccination. These TCRs come from an adult in good health. Both conserved end residues are trimmed from each CDR3. A D gene is named only where the DNA matches it firmly.

CDR3: ASSEPPPREGEQY
V: TRBV25-1
J: TRBJ2-7
D: .

CDR3: ASSQIVGYGYT
V: TRBV14
J: TRBJ1-2
D: .

CDR3: ASSLAVWRNEQF
V: TRBV5-1
J: TRBJ2-1
D: .

CDR3: ASSRPTGELF
V: TRBV28
J: TRBJ2-2
D: .

CDR3: ASSLTGTGGGQPQH
V: TRBV18
J: TRBJ1-5
D: TRBD1

CDR3: ASSPTQETQY
V: TRBV18
J: TRBJ2-5
D: .

CDR3: ASRGSEAF
V: TRBV6-1
J: TRBJ1-1
D: .

CDR3: ASSQRQTKNTEAF
V: TRBV2
J: TRBJ1-1
D: .

CDR3: ASSLGSSGRGEETQY
V: TRBV5-6
J: TRBJ2-5
D: TRBD2

CDR3: ASSFPRLAGDNEQF
V: TRBV7-8
J: TRBJ2-1
D: TRBD2

CDR3: ASTMGNSPLH
V: TRBV6-5
J: TRBJ1-6
D: .

CDR3: ASSLETRTGELF
V: TRBV5-1
J: TRBJ2-2
D: .

CDR3: ASSQGPVKNDEQF
V: TRBV3-1/TRBV3-2
J: TRBJ2-1
D: .

CDR3: ASSYPTNTLNTGELF
V: TRBV6-2/TRBV6-3
J: TRBJ2-2
D: .

CDR3: ASSIYDRGVTEAF
V: TRBV7-2
J: TRBJ1-1
D: TRBD1

CDR3: ASSFGGGTEAF
V: TRBV7-2
J: TRBJ1-1
D: .

CDR3: ASGLWLLAATYNEQF
V: TRBV12-5
J: TRBJ2-1
D: TRBD2

CDR3: ASSVSFDTRGVLNTQY
V: TRBV9
J: TRBJ2-3
D: .

CDR3: ASSLVPGGVAKNIQY
V: TRBV7-2
J: TRBJ2-4
D: .

CDR3: ASSHPQDNSPLH
V: TRBV5-4
J: TRBJ1-6
D: .

CDR3: ASSFDPGTSMYEQF
V: TRBV5-1
J: TRBJ2-1
D: TRBD2

CDR3: ASSVYRGLDTGELF
V: TRBV25-1
J: TRBJ2-2
D: TRBD1

CDR3: AISESAGGIGEQY
V: TRBV10-3
J: TRBJ2-7
D: TRBD1

CDR3: ASSQDPSPNQPQH
V: TRBV4-1
J: TRBJ1-5
D: .

CDR3: ASSTTGGDYNEQF
V: TRBV6-2/TRBV6-3
J: TRBJ2-1
D: TRBD1

CDR3: ASSPPGTAVTDTQY
V: TRBV9
J: TRBJ2-3
D: TRBD1

CDR3: ASSKWVDTQY
V: TRBV9
J: TRBJ2-3
D: .

CDR3: ASSYNRYGSYEQY
V: TRBV6-2/TRBV6-3
J: TRBJ2-7
D: .

CDR3: ASSLTGFFYNEQF
V: TRBV7-7
J: TRBJ2-1
D: .

CDR3: ASSVKGLNTEAF
V: TRBV9
J: TRBJ1-1
D: .

CDR3: ASSYGSGMLDIQY
V: TRBV6-5
J: TRBJ2-4
D: .

CDR3: ASSPRGSTGQSSYNSPLH
V: TRBV18
J: TRBJ1-6
D: .

CDR3: AIRGQPNQPQH
V: TRBV10-3
J: TRBJ1-5
D: TRBD1

CDR3: ASSRTGRTSEAF
V: TRBV19
J: TRBJ1-1
D: TRBD1

CDR3: ASSQAGHYGYT
V: TRBV4-3
J: TRBJ1-2
D: .

CDR3: ASSESGSYT
V: TRBV25-1
J: TRBJ1-2
D: .

CDR3: ASSFGLADYEQY
V: TRBV6-5
J: TRBJ2-7
D: TRBD2

CDR3: ASSFGLAGGTTDTQY
V: TRBV5-1
J: TRBJ2-3
D: TRBD2

CDR3: ASSHRTVAIPYEQY
V: TRBV14
J: TRBJ2-7
D: .

CDR3: SVRLAGGRDTQY
V: TRBV29-1
J: TRBJ2-3
D: TRBD2